The T cell receptor (beta chain) under discussion was sequenced for a study of shared clonotypes between healthy human individuals. V was shortened by 6 bases and J by 2 bases, with 14 bases between the two germline ends. The CDR3 spans 15 residues. Germline V gives CDR1 SGHRS, CDR2 YFSETQ. Sequencing was performed with immunoSEQ multiplex PCR; in TCRdb, only in-frame clones are kept and a portion is missing. The sample yields about 490,000 clones, 70% to 80% seen once. This clone was counted between two and nine times. The chain combines TRBV5-1 with TRBJ2-2, with D possibly matching TRBD1 (5 bases). The source of this sequence is a woman between 40 and 50 years old in good health. Some clones in this sample may be carry-over from other donors' samples. What was sequenced was PBMCs. CDR3 in amino acids: CASTSRQSNTGELFF. CDR3 nucleotides: TGCGCCAGCACTTCCCGACAGAGTAACACCGGGGAGCTGTTTTTT.